Below are 22 T cell receptor beta chains sequenced from a single sample in a study of blood T cell repertoires in COVID-19. Clones were read by immunoSEQ multiplex PCR, and TCRdb kept only the in-frame ones, dropping some. The sample lists about 220,000 clones, around 87% occurring once. Material for sequencing was PBMCs or T cells enriched from blood (not recorded which). The receptors shown here come from a woman between 18 and 29 years old in a cohort exposed to, infected with or recovered from COVID-19 (not recorded which).

This clone turned up a few times. V is TRBV30 and J is TRBJ1-1; 9 positions match TRBD1. CDR1 is GTSNPN, CDR2 SVGIG, per germline (reference sequence). The CDR3 length is 15 residues. V lost 1 base, J lost 0 bases, and 3 bases stayed unmatched. CDR3 amino acids: CAWSAGTGLNTEAFF. CDR3 DNA sequence: TGTGCCTGGAGTGCAGGGACAGGGCTGAACACTGAAGCTTTCTTT.

V is TRBV5-1 and J is TRBJ1-4; D uncertain. CDR1 and CDR2 (germline): SGHRS, YFSETQ. This CDR3 has 15 residues. V lost 3 bases, J lost 3 bases, and 12 bases lay in between. The DNA of the CDR3 is TGCGCCAGCAGCTGGAGCGGGGATTCTAATGAAAAACTGTTTTTT. Its protein is CASSWSGDSNEKLFF. Together with reference TRBV5-1 and TRBJ1-4, the CDR3 gives the full variable domain: KAGVTQTPRYLIKTRGQQVTLSCSPISGHRSVSWYQQTPGQGLQFLFEYFSETQRNKGNFPGRFSGRQFSNSRSEMNVSTLELGDSALYLCASSWSGDSNEKLFFGSGTQLSVL.

V is TRBV29-1 and J is TRBJ1-4, with 7 bases fitting TRBD1. The V and J ends lost 1 base and 5 bases, in that order; junction bases with no gene match: 1. CDR3 length: 13 amino acids. From germline, CDR1 is SQVTM and CDR2 ANQGSEA. CDR3 protein: CSVEGQGNEKLFF. DNA for the CDR3: TGCAGCGTTGAAGGACAGGGAAATGAAAAACTGTTTTTT.

The chain links TRBV24-1 to TRBJ2-5; D perhaps matches TRBD2 (6 bases). Trimming left V 3 bases short and J 4 bases short, with 23 bases between. The CDR3 spans 18 residues. Germline assignment: CDR1 KGHDR and CDR2 SFDVKD. CDR3 DNA: TGTGCCACCAGTGATGCGGTGTCGGCAGGAGGGTACTCAGAGACCCAGTACTTC. Translating gives CATSDAVSAGGYSETQYF.

The V and J genes are TRBV27 and TRBJ2-7; 7 bases agree with TRBD1. V shed 5 bases and J 1 base; nucleotides not matched to a gene: 17. The germline CDR1 and CDR2 sequences are MNHEY and SMNVEV (reference sequence). The CDR3 has 18 residues. CDR3 protein: CASSPLPPTGKLSYEQYF. In DNA form, the CDR3 reads TGTGCCAGCAGTCCCCTCCCCCCGACAGGGAAGCTTTCCTACGAGCAGTACTTC.

This clone showed up just a few times. The genes are TRBV9 and TRBJ1-2, with D hard to call. Trimming pared 0 bases from V and 2 bases from J, leaving 14 bases between. Germline V gene sequence: CDR1 SGDLS, CDR2 YYNGEE. There are 16 residues in the CDR3. The CDR3 is CASSVDPRPVNYGYTF. The CDR3 coding sequence is TGTGCCAGCAGCGTAGACCCGAGGCCAGTAAACTATGGCTACACCTTC. Together with reference TRBV9 and TRBJ1-2, the CDR3 gives the full variable domain: DSGVTQTPKHLITATGQRVTLRCSPRSGDLSVYWYQQSLDQGLQFLIQYYNGEERAKGNILERFSAQQFPDLHSELNLSSLELGDSALYFCASSVDPRPVNYGYTFGSGTRLTVV.

The rearrangement links TRBV27 to TRBJ1-5; 7 bases align to TRBD1. In germline, CDR1 is MNHEY, CDR2 SMNVEV (reference sequence). The CDR3 length is 14 residues. V lost 7 bases and J lost 3; bases outside the gene matches: 6. Here the CDR3 DNA reads TGTGCCAGCAAATTGGACAGGAACAATCAGCCCCAGCATTTT. Translated, it gives CASKLDRNNQPQHF.

The CDR3 nucleotides are TGTGCCAGCAGCCCCCTTCGCGGGTGGGATAACTATGGCTACACCTTC. It is translated as CASSPLRGWDNYGYTF. This chain connects TRBV5-5 to TRBJ1-2, with no clear D. Germline V lookup: CDR1 SGHKS, CDR2 YYEKEE (reference sequence). Trimming removed 4 bases at V and 1 base at J, with 17 bases between. The CDR3 sequence is 16 residues long.

The CDR3 DNA reads TGTGCCAGCAGCTCCGGGACTAGCGAAGATACGCAGTATTTT. Its protein product is CASSSGTSEDTQYF. The V and J genes are TRBV7-3 and TRBJ2-3, with 10 bases lining up with TRBD2. CDR1 is SGHTA, CDR2 FQGTGA, per germline. With V trimmed by 4 bases and J by 5 bases, 3 bases remained unmatched. This CDR3 comprises 14 residues. The variable domain in full, with the rest retrieved from reference TRBV7-3 and TRBJ2-3, is GAGVSQTPSNKVTEKGKYVELRCDPISGHTALYWYRQSLGQGPEFLIYFQGTGAADDSGLPNDRFFAVRPEGSVSTLKIQRTERGDSAVYLCASSSGTSEDTQYFGPGTRLTVL.

CDR3 amino acids: CASSQDGDLRHYGYTF. CDR3 coding DNA: TGTGCCAGCAGCCAAGATGGGGACTTGCGCCACTATGGCTACACCTTC. The chain carries TRBV3-1 (or the pseudogene TRBV3-2) and TRBJ1-2; a possible D gene is TRBD1 (5 bases). This CDR3 is 16 amino acids long. V lost 0 bases and J lost 3, with 14 bases in between. In germline, CDR1 is LGHDT, CDR2 YNNKEL (reference sequence).

This chain joins TRBV11-2 and TRBJ2-2; 8 bases map to TRBD1. V was clipped by 6 bases and J by 6 bases; unmatched bases: 12. This CDR3 spans 16 amino acids. Germline CDR1 reads SGHAT; CDR2 reads FQNNGV. Here the CDR3 reads CASRIAQGAWAGELFF. The DNA for the CDR3 is TGTGCCAGCAGAATAGCTCAGGGGGCTTGGGCCGGGGAGCTGTTTTTT.

The CDR3 region has the DNA TGTGCCAGCAGCCCCTCGGGACTAGGCACAGATACGCAGTATTTT. Its protein product is CASSPSGLGTDTQYF. The V and J genes are TRBV3-1 (or the pseudogene TRBV3-2) and TRBJ2-3, with 8 bases fitting TRBD2. Germline-derived CDR1 and CDR2 are LGHDT and YNNKEL (reference sequence). The CDR3 length is 15 residues. J lost 1 base, V lost 4 bases, and 4 bases had no gene match.

The V call is TRBV6-5, the J call TRBJ1-1, with a tentative D call TRBD1 (5 bases). Germline V CDR1 and CDR2: MNHEY, SVGAGI. Between the trimmed V and J ends, which lost 2 bases and 4 bases, there was a span of 11 bases. The CDR3 runs 14 residues. This CDR3 is CASSYADITTEAFF. Written as DNA, the CDR3 is TGTGCCAGCAGTTACGCGGACATCACCACTGAAGCTTTCTTT.

This chain links TRBV18 with TRBJ1-2; a possible D gene is TRBD1 (5 bases). The CDR3 totals 14 residues. The V gene lost 4 bases and the J gene lost 0 bases, with 9 bases spanning the gap. The V gene's germline CDR1 is KGHSH and CDR2 LQKENI. The CDR3 DNA reads TGTGCCAGCTCACAAGACAGAGCTAACTATGGCTACACCTTC. Protein product: CASSQDRANYGYTF.

The V call is TRBV7-9, the J call TRBJ2-5, with 10 bases matching TRBD2. CDR1 and CDR2 (germline): SEHNR, FQNEAQ (reference sequence). V shed 6 bases and J 8 bases; nucleotides not matched to a gene: 12. The CDR3 has 15 amino acids. The CDR3 reads CASRPGLAEHQTQYF. CDR3 DNA sequence: TGTGCCAGCAGGCCCGGACTAGCGGAGCATCAAACCCAGTACTTC. The full variable domain, with the rest looked up from reference TRBV7-9 and TRBJ2-5, is DTGVSQNPRHKITKRGQNVTFRCDPISEHNRLYWYRQTLGQGPEFLTYFQNEAQLEKSRLLSDRFSAERPKGSFSTLEIQRTEQGDSAMYLCASRPGLAEHQTQYFGPGTRLLVL.

The chain carries TRBV5-6 and TRBJ2-7, with 9 bases fitting TRBD1. The V gene end was trimmed by 4 bases and the J gene end by 0 bases; junction bases not matched to a gene: 5. The CDR3 has 15 amino acids. Germline loops: CDR1 SGHDT, CDR2 YYEEEE. The CDR3 loop is CASSRGTGSSYEQYF. The CDR3 DNA sequence: TGTGCCAGCAGCCGTGGGACAGGGTCCTCCTACGAGCAGTACTTC.

The chain links TRBV6-5 to TRBJ1-4; a possible D gene is TRBD1 (5 bases). The CDR3 is made up of 13 amino acids. CDR1 is MNHEY and CDR2 is SVGAGI in the germline V gene. Deletions cut 2 bases from V and 6 bases from J, with 7 bases between. This chain's CDR3 is CASSYAQDEKLFF. In DNA form, the CDR3 reads TGTGCCAGCAGTTACGCACAGGATGAAAAACTGTTTTTT.

V gene TRBV2 combines with J gene TRBJ1-1; tentatively, D is TRBD1 (6 bases). Germline CDR1 SNHLY, CDR2 FYNNEI. The CDR3 length is 14 residues. V lost 7 bases and J 1 base, leaving 13 bases between the germline ends. The CDR3 DNA is TGTGCCAGCACGGCGGCAGGGGCGAACACTGAAGCTTTCTTT. This codes for CASTAAGANTEAFF. Full variable domain (remainder filled in from reference TRBV2 and TRBJ1-1): EPEVTQTPSHQVTQMGQEVILRCVPISNHLYFYWYRQILGQKVEFLVSFYNNEISEKSEIFDDQFSVERPDGSNFTLKIRSTKLEDSAMYFCASTAAGANTEAFFGQGTRLTVV.

The chain links TRBV27 to TRBJ2-4; TRBD2 matches at 7 bases. The junction had 7 bases not matched to a gene; V was cut back by 8 bases and J by 0 bases. The CDR3 is 15 residues long. Per the germline V gene, CDR1 is MNHEY and CDR2 is SMNVEV (reference sequence). The DNA of the CDR3 is TGTGCCAGCTCTACTAGCGAGCTAGCCAAAAACATTCAGTACTTC. This sequence encodes CASSTSELAKNIQYF.

The chain uses TRBV6-5 and TRBJ2-7; 8 positions agree with TRBD1. Germline CDR1 is MNHEY and CDR2 is SVGAGI. The length of the CDR3 is 12 residues. V gave up 6 bases and J gave up 5 bases; unmatched junction bases: 3. CDR3 in amino acids: CASRTGAHEQYF. The CDR3 nucleotides are TGTGCCAGCAGGACAGGGGCGCACGAGCAGTACTTC.

This chain links TRBV6-1 with TRBJ1-3; 7 bases match TRBD1. Germline CDR1 is MNHNS and CDR2 is SASEGT. V was clipped by 4 bases and J by 1 base; unmatched bases: 10. The CDR3 consists of 17 residues. Here the CDR3 reads CASSVQTGKRSGNTIYF. The CDR3 DNA reads as TGTGCCAGCAGTGTTCAGACAGGGAAGAGGTCTGGAAACACCATATATTTT.

V usage is TRBV10-2 and J usage is TRBJ2-7; D remains unclear. In germline, CDR1 is WSHSY, CDR2 SAAADI. CDR3 length equals 11 residues. V was shortened by 3 bases and J by 3 bases, with 3 bases between the two germline ends. CDR3 DNA: TGCGCCAGCAGTGACAGCTACGAGCAGTACTTC. Protein sequence: CASSDSYEQYF.